A single sample is the source of the 16 T cell receptor beta chains below, sequenced in a study of Ad26.COV2.S vaccination and SARS-CoV-2 variants. Treatment defined: about 20 received Ad26.COV2.S at low or high dose, single or two shots; roughly 5 received placebo; per-sample allocation not given. The samples date from day 63 after the first vaccine or placebo injection. Profiling relied on immunoSEQ multiplex PCR, and the TCRdb table lists in-frame clones only, not all of them. The repertoire holds fewer than 500,000 clones, nearly 90% seen once, with approximately 2.5% in the top ten. Here the sequenced sample was peripheral blood, taken in a trial of Ad26.COV2.S vaccine versus placebo. The receptor set was obtained from a person aged 18 to 59 who received the Ad26.COV2.S COVID-19 vaccine or a placebo.

J is TRBJ2-7 and V is TRBV7-3; the D is unclear. The CDR3 runs 15 residues. Germline loops: CDR1 SGHTA, CDR2 FQGTGA. The V gene lost 3 bases and the J gene lost 1 base, with 13 bases spanning the gap. CDR3 sequence (DNA): TGTGCCAGCAGCTTTACCCCCGGGCCTTCCTACGAGCAGTACTTC. It codes for CASSFTPGPSYEQYF.

Remarks on this clone: Within the sample, other DNA sequences also encode this same CDR3. The V call is TRBV5-4, the J call TRBJ2-1; no definite D call. CDR3 size: 11 residues. The germline CDR1 and CDR2 sequences are SGHNT and YYREEE (reference sequence). The ends were cut back, 3 bases at V and 3 bases at J, with 1 base in the middle. The DNA of the CDR3 is TGTGCCAGCAGCTACTACAATGAGCAGTTCTTC. It yields the protein CASSYYNEQFF.

With regard to this clone: This sample includes further DNA sequences coding for the same CDR3. The V and J genes are TRBV12-3 or TRBV12-4 and TRBJ2-3; D uncertain. This CDR3 is built from 13 residues. Trimming took 5 bases from V and 0 from J, leaving 6 bases between them. The chain's CDR3 is CASSLGSTDTQYF. CDR3 sequence (DNA): TGTGCCAGCAGTCTAGGTAGCACAGATACGCAGTATTTT.

The chain joins TRBV7-3 to TRBJ2-3, with 9 bases fitting TRBD2. Looked up from germline, CDR1 is SGHTA and CDR2 is FQGTGA. V was pared by 2 bases and J by 3 bases, with 12 bases of the junction left unmatched. The CDR3 consists of 18 residues. The CDR3 region is CASSLVSSGGWVTDTQYF. For the CDR3, the DNA is TGTGCCAGCAGCTTAGTAAGTAGCGGGGGATGGGTGACAGATACGCAGTATTTT.

The V gene is TRBV11-3, the J gene TRBJ1-2, with 7 bases lining up with TRBD1. The V gene end was trimmed by 4 bases and the J gene end by 4 bases; junction bases not matched to a gene: 6. CDR1 is SGHNT and CDR2 is YENEEA in the germline V gene. This CDR3 is 14 amino acids long. The CDR3 nucleotides are TGTGCCAGCAGCTCAGACAGGGAAGGCTATGGCTACACCTTC. This codes for CASSSDREGYGYTF.

V gene TRBV29-1 combines with J gene TRBJ1-2, with 7 nucleotides matching TRBD1. This CDR3 spans 13 amino acids. CDR1 and CDR2 from the germline V gene are SQVTM and ANQGSEA. The junction had 9 bases not matched to a gene; V was cut back by 4 bases and J by 7 bases. CDR3 amino acids: CSVGQGGFGGYTF. Written as DNA, the CDR3 is TGCAGCGTTGGACAGGGAGGTTTCGGTGGCTACACCTTC.

CDR3 sequence: CASSYRLAGTGDTQYF. The CDR3 DNA sequence: TGTGCCAGCAGTTATCGACTAGCGGGGACGGGGGATACGCAGTATTTT. The rearrangement joins TRBV6-2 or TRBV6-3 to TRBJ2-3; 11 bases match TRBD2. The germline V gene has CDR1 MNHEY and CDR2 SVGEGT. The CDR3 has 16 amino acids. Trimming removed 3 bases from V and 6 bases from J; junction bases left unmatched: 8.

The chain uses TRBV4-3 and TRBJ2-3; 8 bases match TRBD2. Germline V gene sequence: CDR1 LGHNA, CDR2 YSLEER. V lost 1 base to trimming and J lost 3 bases; unmatched junction nucleotides: 6. This CDR3 region has 16 residues. The CDR3 region has the DNA TGCGCCAGCAGCCAAGCTGTGCGCGGGGGGACAGATACGCAGTATTTT. Its protein is CASSQAVRGGTDTQYF.

The sample holds one count of this clone. The V and J genes are TRBV5-8 and TRBJ2-5, with 8 bases aligning to TRBD1. V was pared by 0 bases and J by 6 bases, with 4 bases of the junction left unmatched. CDR1 is SGHTS and CDR2 is YDEGEE in the germline V gene. This CDR3 contains 14 residues. The CDR3 DNA reads TGTGCCAGCAGCTTGGACAGGGGGTGGAAGACCCAGTACTTC. As protein: CASSLDRGWKTQYF.

The chain joins TRBV7-2 to TRBJ1-1; 7 nucleotides align to TRBD1. The V gene's germline CDR1 is SGHTA and CDR2 FQGNSA. The CDR3 has 15 residues. Trimming took 4 bases from V and 4 from J; bases not matched to a gene: 9. The chain's CDR3 is CASSSKGQGVTEAFF. The CDR3, as DNA: TGTGCCAGCAGCTCCAAGGGGCAGGGGGTCACTGAAGCTTTCTTT.

This CDR3 reads CASSLAISLRVGYGEQYF. The CDR3 DNA follows: TGTGCCAGCAGCTTAGCTATTAGCCTCAGGGTGGGTTACGGCGAGCAGTACTTC. The chain uses TRBV7-2 and TRBJ2-7; D is perhaps TRBD1 (5 bases). This CDR3 comprises 18 residues. Germline lookup yields CDR1 SGHTA and CDR2 FQGNSA. V was trimmed by 0 bases and J by 6 bases, leaving 24 bases between them.

The CDR3 region is CASSMGQTVASNQPQHF. In nucleotides, the CDR3 is TGTGCCAGTAGTATGGGGCAGACAGTAGCGAGCAATCAGCCCCAGCATTTT. The chain is built from TRBV19 and TRBJ1-5; perhaps TRBD1 as D (5 bases). The ends were cut back, 3 bases at V and 1 base at J, with 16 bases in the middle. Germline CDR1 and CDR2: LNHDA and SQIVND (reference sequence). The CDR3 totals 17 residues.

The chain links TRBV10-3 to TRBJ2-5, with D unclear. V was shortened by 4 bases and J by 4 bases, with 16 bases between the two germline ends. Germline CDR1 and CDR2: ENHRY and SYGVKD. The CDR3 spans 15 residues. The CDR3 sequence: CAISASELRPETQYF. CDR3 coding DNA: TGTGCCATCAGTGCGAGTGAACTAAGGCCAGAGACCCAGTACTTC.

This clone was found a few times. This CDR3 is CATSGGGRPEAFF. The DNA of the CDR3 is TGTGCCACCAGTGGTGGGGGAAGACCTGAAGCTTTCTTT. The genes are TRBV24-1 and TRBJ1-1; D is possibly TRBD1 (5 bases). Trimming left V 5 bases short and J 6 bases short, with 12 bases between. Germline V gene lookup returns CDR1 KGHDR and CDR2 SFDVKD. The CDR3 is made up of 13 amino acids.

The chain has TRBV9 and TRBJ1-1; D uncertain. V lost 3 bases and J 8 bases, leaving 14 bases between the germline ends. CDR1 SGDLS and CDR2 YYNGEE come from the germline V gene. CDR3 size: 13 residues. CDR3 amino acids: CASSDPMKGEAFF. The DNA for the CDR3 is TGTGCCAGCAGCGACCCAATGAAGGGAGAAGCTTTCTTT. Full variable domain (outside the CDR3, taken from reference TRBV9 and TRBJ1-1): DSGVTQTPKHLITATGQRVTLRCSPRSGDLSVYWYQQSLDQGLQFLIQYYNGEERAKGNILERFSAQQFPDLHSELNLSSLELGDSALYFCASSDPMKGEAFFGQGTRLTVV.

The rearrangement uses TRBV5-4 and TRBJ1-5, with a tentative D call TRBD1 (5 bases). The germline CDR1 and CDR2 sequences are SGHNT and YYREEE (reference sequence). Between the trimmed V and J ends, which lost 0 bases and 10 bases, there was a span of 14 bases. The CDR3 is made up of 14 amino acids. The DNA for the CDR3 is TGTGCCAGCAGCTTGGCTCCCAACGGGGGACCCCAGCATTTT. This encodes CASSLAPNGGPQHF.